Given below is one TCR beta chain in context. Clones were read by immunoSEQ multiplex PCR, and TCRdb kept only the in-frame ones, dropping some. This sample yields 80,000 to 100,000 clones, of which 90% to 95% are seen a single time; 2% to 3% belongs to the top ten. The data derive from a study of OX40 agonist ivuxolimab in advanced cancers. This TCR came from an adult with an advanced solid tumor such as melanoma, head and neck, liver or kidney cancer. The sample here was CD4+ or CD8+ T cells sorted from blood, taken in a trial of the OX40 agonist ivuxolimab.

The CDR3 region is CASSLDSTEAFF. The CDR3 bases are TGCGCCAGCAGCTTGGACAGCACTGAAGCTTTCTTT. The chain is built from TRBV5-1 and TRBJ1-1, with D unclear. The ends were cut back, 0 bases at V and 4 bases at J, with 4 bases in the middle. The CDR3 extends over 12 amino acids. CDR1 and CDR2 (germline): SGHRS, YFSETQ.